The 13 T cell receptor beta chains listed next were all sequenced from one sample in a study of siplizumab effects on memory and regulatory T cells (dated by TCRdb to between 2018 and 2021). Libraries were built with the immunoSEQ multiplex PCR assay. TCRdb mirrors the immuneACCESS table, restricted to in-frame sequences. Some clones are absent from its copies; in checked studies, under half trace to an unresolved V gene, and the reason for the others is unknown. For this sample the table gives 20,000 or so clones, of which approximately 44% were detected only once. Of the sample, around 5.8% is held by the ten largest clones. Cells from the mixed lymphocyte reactions were cocultured for about 6 days at 37 degrees C. These receptors have no known antigen. Sequencing was carried out using CFSE-low (dividing) CD4+ T cells sorted from an allogeneic mixed lymphocyte reaction. The receptor source for this set is a human donor in good health; the cells came from an allogeneic mixed lymphocyte reaction. Some clones in this sample may be carry-over from other donors' samples.

This clone was found a few times. The genes are TRBV5-4 and TRBJ1-1, with TRBD1 as a possible D gene (5 bases). Germline assignment: CDR1 SGHNT and CDR2 YYREEE (reference sequence). The germline V and J ends were trimmed by 4 bases and 0 bases, with 13 bases remaining between them. There are 15 residues in the CDR3. The CDR3: CASSPETVLNTEAFF. In DNA, the CDR3 is TGTGCCAGCAGCCCGGAGACAGTGCTGAACACTGAAGCTTTCTTT.

This clone was detected only a few times. J is TRBJ2-7 and V is TRBV6-5, with 12 nucleotides matching TRBD1. Germline CDR1 and CDR2: MNHEY and SVGAGI. This CDR3 has 16 amino acids. Unmatched junction bases numbered 4, after V lost 0 bases and J lost 4 bases. CDR3 nucleotides: TGTGCCAGCAGTTACTCGGGGGGACAGGGGGCGTACGAGCAGTACTTC. Protein: CASSYSGGQGAYEQYF.

The rearrangement links TRBV7-8 to TRBJ1-2; no clear D gene. Looked up from germline, CDR1 is SGHVS and CDR2 is FQNEAQ. Trimming stripped 2 bases from V and 7 bases from J, with 8 bases between. The CDR3 has 12 residues. The CDR3 reads CASSLSPGGYTF. The CDR3 DNA follows: TGTGCCAGCAGCTTAAGCCCTGGTGGCTACACCTTC.

This sequence joins TRBV4-1 and TRBJ2-7; 10 bases are shared with TRBD2. CDR1 and CDR2 (germline): MGHRA, YSYEKL. CDR3 size: 18 residues. With 4 bases clipped from V and 4 bases from J, the junction kept 16 bases outside the gene matches. The CDR3 DNA reads as TGCGCCAGCAGCCTCGGGAGGGGCCTACTAGCGGGAAGGTACGAGCAGTACTTC. Protein product: CASSLGRGLLAGRYEQYF.

The chain is built from TRBV15 and TRBJ2-3; a possible D gene is TRBD1 (6 bases). The ends were cut back, 3 bases at V and 5 bases at J, with 12 bases in the middle. Germline loops: CDR1 LNHNV, CDR2 YYDKDF (reference sequence). This CDR3 is built from 14 residues. The CDR3 coding sequence is TGTGCCACCAGCAGGGGGGCCTTAGTAGATACGCAGTATTTT. Protein product: CATSRGALVDTQYF.

V and J are TRBV5-1 and TRBJ2-7; D uncertain. CDR3 length equals 13 residues. V lost 3 bases and J 6 bases, leaving 13 bases between the germline ends. The germline CDR1 and CDR2 sequences are SGHRS and YFSETQ. CDR3 bases: TGCGCCAGCAGCTGGGGTTCCTCCGCCGAGCAGTACTTC. It specifies CASSWGSSAEQYF.

This clone was detected once. The V and J genes are TRBV9 and TRBJ2-3; 7 positions agree with TRBD2. V gave up 3 bases and J gave up 0 bases; unmatched junction bases: 4. CDR1 and CDR2 (germline): SGDLS, YYNGEE. The CDR3 extends over 15 amino acids. The chain's CDR3 is CASSAAGTSTDTQYF. As DNA, the CDR3 is TGTGCCAGCAGCGCAGCGGGGACTAGCACAGATACGCAGTATTTT.

V is TRBV5-5 and J is TRBJ1-1; D gene ambiguous. This CDR3 is 15 amino acids long. The ends were cut back, 4 bases at V and 2 bases at J, with 15 bases in the middle. CDR1 and CDR2 from the germline V gene are SGHKS and YYEKEE (reference sequence). CDR3 sequence (DNA): TGTGCCAGCAGCCCCCAGGCAGCGATAAACACTGAAGCTTTCTTT. It encodes CASSPQAAINTEAFF.

This chain joins TRBV7-9 and TRBJ2-1; D tentatively reads TRBD1 or TRBD2 (5 bases each). The CDR3 consists of 14 residues. CDR1 is SEHNR and CDR2 is FQNEAQ in the germline V gene (reference sequence). Deletions cut 3 bases from V and 10 bases from J, with 16 bases between. DNA of the CDR3: TGTGCCAGCAGCTTGCTCGGGGACGGCGGAGAGCAGTTCTTC. Translation: CASSLLGDGGEQFF.

For this clone: A much larger clonotype is one base distant, so this may be a read error. The chain uses TRBV27 and TRBJ1-6, with D unclear. CDR3 length: 15 amino acids. Trimming took 7 bases from V and 1 from J, leaving 11 bases between them. Germline V gene sequence: CDR1 MNHEY, CDR2 SMNVEV (reference sequence). The CDR3 bases are TGTGCCAGCACCAACAGTCGGTCCTATAATTCACCCCTCCACTTT. As protein: CASTNSRSYNSPLHF.

The chain has TRBV18 and TRBJ2-3, with unresolved D. The CDR3 length is 16 residues. The V end lost 0 bases, the J end lost 0 bases, and 10 bases lay between the germline ends. Germline loops: CDR1 KGHSH, CDR2 LQKENI. The CDR3 nucleotides are TGTGCCAGCTCACCACCGGTCCCGCTTAGCACAGATACGCAGTATTTT. It yields the protein CASSPPVPLSTDTQYF.

The rearrangement joins TRBV6-5 to TRBJ1-3; no firm D call. V lost 4 bases and J 0 bases, leaving 10 bases between the germline ends. Germline lookup yields CDR1 MNHEY and CDR2 SVGAGI. The length of the CDR3 is 15 residues. The CDR3 DNA reads as TGTGCCAGCAGTTTTCAGGCTTTCTCTGGAAACACCATATATTTT. Protein: CASSFQAFSGNTIYF.

The V call is TRBV6-5, the J call TRBJ2-3, with a possible D match to TRBD2 (5 bases). With 11 bases removed from V and 4 bases from J, the gap between germline ends came to 16 bases. The CDR3 spans 13 residues. Germline lookup yields CDR1 MNHEY and CDR2 SVGAGI. CDR3 sequence (DNA): TGTGCCGCCTGGAGAGGGTTTCCAGATACGCAGTATTTT. Protein sequence: CAAWRGFPDTQYF.